This T cell receptor (beta chain) originates from a study of spatial heterogeneity in lung cancer. From germline, CDR1 is LNHDA and CDR2 SQIVND (reference sequence). This CDR3 spans 15 amino acids. Between the trimmed V and J ends, which lost 3 bases and 1 base, there was a span of 10 bases. TCRdb processed the 5' RACE reads anew with MiXCR; each CDR3 protein has one entry. The sample shows approximately 41,000 distinct CDR3 sequences, roughly 10% of them seen only once. Time point in this sample: blood at routine non-recurrence follow-up after resection. V usage is TRBV19 and J usage is TRBJ1-3, with a weak D call TRBD1 (5 bases). This sample comprised PBMCs, obtained at follow-up. The source is a female donor with early-stage non-small cell lung cancer. CDR3 protein: CASSIGTASGNTIYF. Written as DNA, the CDR3 is TGTGCCAGTAGTATCGGGACGGCATCTGGAAACACCATATATTTT.